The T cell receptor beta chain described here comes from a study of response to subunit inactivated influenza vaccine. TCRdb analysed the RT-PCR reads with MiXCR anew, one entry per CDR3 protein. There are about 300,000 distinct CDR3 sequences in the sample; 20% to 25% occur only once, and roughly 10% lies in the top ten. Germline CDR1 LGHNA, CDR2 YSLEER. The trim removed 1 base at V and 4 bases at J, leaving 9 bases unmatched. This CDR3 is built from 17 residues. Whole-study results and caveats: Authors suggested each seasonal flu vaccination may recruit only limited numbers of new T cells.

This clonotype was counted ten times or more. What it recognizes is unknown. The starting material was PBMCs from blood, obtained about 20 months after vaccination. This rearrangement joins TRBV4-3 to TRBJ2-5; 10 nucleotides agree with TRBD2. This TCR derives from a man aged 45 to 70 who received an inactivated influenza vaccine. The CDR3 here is CASSQVYGAGGSETQYF. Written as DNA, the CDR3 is TGCGCCAGCAGCCAAGTTTATGGAGCGGGGGGGTCAGAGACCCAGTACTTC.